The rows below give T cell receptor beta chains drawn from one sample of a study of beta chain features in type 1 diabetes. Clones were sequenced by immunoSEQ multiplex PCR, and TCRdb holds only the in-frame ones, with some missing. The data hold about 270,000 clones, with roughly an eighth observed a single time. What was sequenced was naive CD4+ T cells from blood. The origin of the receptors is a man aged 25 to 45 with type 1 diabetes. Both conserved end residues are part of each CDR3. Each record gives: clone size, J gene, V gene, D gene, CDR3 protein, CDR3 DNA. The D gene is left open where the match is weak. Not every row has a clone size; where given, it reads once, few, many or a size class.

.	TRBJ1-2	TRBV19	TRBD1	CASLGQTFTNYGYTF	TGTGCCAGTTTGGGACAGACCTTCACTAACTATGGCTACACCTTC
.	TRBJ2-7	TRBV7-2	TRBD2	CASTQAPTLRTSGIYEQYF	TGTGCCAGCACCCAAGCGCCCACTCTGAGGACTAGCGGGATCTACGAGCAGTACTTC
.	TRBJ2-1	TRBV9	.	CASSEDSLYNEQFF	TGTGCCAGCAGCGAGGACTCCCTGTACAATGAGCAGTTCTTC
few	TRBJ2-7	TRBV10-3	.	CAIAEAEQYF	TGTGCCATAGCGGAAGCCGAGCAGTACTTC
.	TRBJ2-7	TRBV30	.	CAWSPRHEQYF	TGTGCCTGGAGTCCCCGCCACGAGCAGTACTTC
.	TRBJ2-1	TRBV4-3	TRBD2	CASSVLAGQSEQFF	TGCGCCAGCAGCGTGCTAGCGGGACAGAGCGAGCAGTTCTTC
few	TRBJ2-3	TRBV30	.	CAWSVLADTQYF	TGTGCCTGGAGTGTACTCGCAGATACGCAGTATTTT
few	TRBJ2-4	TRBV9	.	CASSVAGDRQQGIQYF	TGTGCCAGCAGCGTAGCTGGAGACAGGCAACAAGGCATTCAGTACTTC
.	TRBJ2-1	TRBV18	.	CASSRQLAERLFF	TGTGCCAGCTCACGACAACTAGCAGAGCGGCTGTTCTTC
few	TRBJ1-2	TRBV7-9	.	CASSPRQASGYTF	TGTGCCAGCAGCCCTCGACAAGCCAGTGGCTACACCTTC
few	TRBJ2-3	TRBV6-6	TRBD1	CASSLGQGTDTQYF	TGTGCCAGCAGCCTCGGACAGGGCACAGATACGCAGTATTTT
.	TRBJ1-2	TRBV4-3	TRBD1	CASSQAIDRGGSGYTF	TGCGCCAGCAGCCAAGCAATCGACAGGGGAGGAAGTGGCTACACCTTC
few	TRBJ2-5	TRBV5-6	TRBD1	CASSGGQGLQETQYF	TGTGCCAGCAGCGGGGGACAGGGACTCCAAGAGACCCAGTACTTC
few	TRBJ2-7	TRBV19	TRBD2	CASSFGLAGGRRYEQYF	TGTGCCAGTAGTTTCGGACTAGCGGGAGGTCGGAGGTACGAGCAGTACTTC
.	TRBJ2-5	TRBV19	TRBD2	CASRTSGGLETQYF	TGTGCCAGTAGGACTAGCGGGGGGTTGGAGACCCAGTACTTC
few	TRBJ1-2	TRBV19	TRBD1	CASSVSGTGGRGYTF	TGTGCCAGTAGCGTCTCCGGGACAGGGGGCCGTGGCTACACCTTC
.	TRBJ2-1	TRBV4-3	.	CASSQERDSRAVFF	TGCGCCAGCAGCCAAGAACGCGATAGCCGCGCCGTTTTCTTC
.	TRBJ2-1	TRBV29-1	TRBD2	CSVDMAGGSSIQQFF	TGCAGCGTTGATATGGCGGGAGGTTCTTCAATACAGCAGTTCTTC
few	TRBJ1-4	TRBV9	TRBD1	CASSVGTAEKLFF	TGTGCCAGCAGCGTGGGGACAGCAGAAAAACTGTTTTTT
few	TRBJ2-5	TRBV19	.	CASRSDYPETQYF	TGTGCCAGTAGAAGCGACTACCCAGAGACCCAGTACTTC
.	TRBJ2-3	TRBV5-1	.	CASSLARSTEHTDTQYF	TGCGCCAGCAGCTTGGCTCGGTCGACTGAACACACAGATACGCAGTATTTT
few	TRBJ2-5	TRBV18	.	CASSLGPQKETQYF	TGTGCCAGCTCACTTGGGCCGCAAAAAGAGACCCAGTACTTC
.	TRBJ2-1	TRBV4-3	.	CASSRAYGQNYNEQFF	TGCGCCAGCAGCCGGGCATACGGACAGAACTACAATGAGCAGTTCTTC
.	TRBJ2-3	TRBV28	TRBD2	CASIDRSGSSDTQYF	TGTGCCAGCATTGATCGGAGCGGGAGTTCAGATACGCAGTATTTT
few	TRBJ2-7	TRBV11-2	TRBD1	CASSFTGDSYEQYF	TGTGCCAGCAGCTTTACAGGGGACTCCTACGAGCAGTACTTC
few	TRBJ2-1	TRBV6-1	TRBD1	CASSSPDRGGNEQFF	TGTGCCAGCAGTTCTCCGGACAGGGGAGGCAATGAGCAGTTCTTC
.	TRBJ2-1	TRBV28	TRBD2	CASTGLAGSSYNEQFF	TGTGCCAGCACCGGACTAGCGGGGAGCTCCTACAATGAGCAGTTCTTC
few	TRBJ1-1	TRBV5-1	.	CASSLELRGNTEAFF	TGCGCCAGCAGCTTGGAATTAAGAGGGAACACTGAAGCTTTCTTT